This is a list of T cell receptor beta chains from one sample in a study of siplizumab effects on memory and regulatory T cells. TCRdb's table, derived via immunoSEQ multiplex PCR, lists solely in-frame clones and lacks some. This sample has 90,000 to 120,000 clones, with 85% to 95% found just once. Specimen: Tregs sorted from blood. All receptors come from a human donor in good health. Both conserved end residues are part of each CDR3. A D gene is named only where the DNA matches it firmly. Rows may omit the clone size; those that give it use once, few, many or a size class.

>NA|NA|TRBV15|TRBJ2-2
CATSRDTGGPTGELFF
TGTGCCACCAGCAGAGATACTGGGGGGCCGACCGGGGAGCTGTTTTTT
>NA|NA|TRBV18|TRBJ1-2
CASSPGADYGYTF
TGTGCCAGCTCACCGGGAGCGGACTATGGCTACACCTTC
>once|NA|TRBV9|TRBJ1-1
CASSPWATEAFF
TGTGCCAGCAGCCCCTGGGCCACTGAAGCTTTCTTT
>NA|NA|TRBV18|TRBJ2-7
CASSPDSSYEQYF
TGTGCCAGCTCACCTGACTCTTCCTACGAGCAGTACTTC
>once|NA|TRBV19|TRBJ1-4
CASSLDISEKLFF
TGTGCCAGTAGCCTGGACATTAGTGAAAAACTGTTTTTT
>NA|NA|TRBV13|TRBJ2-3
CASSLGWGGTDTQYF
TGTGCCAGCAGCTTAGGGTGGGGGGGCACAGATACGCAGTATTTT
>NA|TRBD2|TRBV11-2|TRBJ2-1
CASSRRWGLAGRNEQFF
TGTGCCAGCAGCCGACGATGGGGACTAGCGGGACGTAATGAGCAGTTCTTC
>once|TRBD1|TRBV4-2|TRBJ1-1
CASSQDGGQGETEAFF
TGTGCCAGCAGCCAAGATGGAGGACAGGGGGAAACTGAAGCTTTCTTT
>NA|NA|TRBV27|TRBJ1-1
CASSLSPQGLTEAFF
TGTGCCAGCAGTTTATCCCCTCAGGGCCTTACTGAAGCTTTCTTT
>NA|NA|TRBV10-3|TRBJ2-7
CAISENGPYEQYF
TGTGCCATCAGTGAGAACGGTCCCTACGAGCAGTACTTC
>NA|TRBD2|TRBV10-3|TRBJ2-1
CAISSGTNNEQFF
TGTGCCATCAGCTCCGGGACTAACAATGAGCAGTTCTTC
>NA|TRBD2|TRBV6-5|TRBJ2-7
CASRSGAGGFYEQYF
TGTGCCAGCAGATCGGGAGCGGGGGGATTCTACGAGCAGTACTTC
>NA|NA|TRBV5-1|TRBJ2-3
CASSFRTDTQYF
TGCGCCAGCAGCTTCAGGACAGATACGCAGTATTTT
>NA|TRBD1|TRBV29-1|TRBJ1-1
CSVGGRGRYEAFF
TGCAGCGTTGGTGGCAGGGGGAGGTATGAAGCTTTCTTT
>NA|NA|TRBV5-1|TRBJ2-2
CASSLARTETGELFF
TGCGCCAGCAGCTTGGCACGGACTGAGACCGGGGAGCTGTTTTTT
>NA|TRBD1|TRBV18|TRBJ2-6
CASSIRPGTGSSGANVLTF
TGTGCCAGCTCTATTCGACCCGGGACAGGGTCCTCTGGGGCCAACGTCCTGACTTTC
>NA|NA|TRBV11-1|TRBJ2-3
CASSLGAHPTDTQYF
TGTGCCAGCAGCCTAGGGGCACACCCCACAGATACGCAGTATTTT
>NA|NA|TRBV27|TRBJ2-7
CASSRLGEQYF
TGTGCCAGCAGTCGCCTGGGGGAGCAGTACTTC
>NA|NA|TRBV7-9|TRBJ2-7
CASRLQGVPHEQYF
TGTGCCAGCAGGTTACAGGGAGTTCCCCACGAGCAGTACTTC
>NA|NA|TRBV5-8|TRBJ1-2
CASSPQTYTYGYTF
TGTGCCAGCAGCCCACAAACATACACCTATGGCTACACCTTC
>NA|NA|TRBV5-1|TRBJ2-3
CASSLGVGRTHLTYTDTQYF
TGCGCCAGCAGCTTGGGGGTCGGGAGAACTCACCTGACCTACACAGATACGCAGTATTTT
>NA|NA|TRBV5-1|TRBJ2-1
CASSPGTSEQFF
TGCGCCAGCAGCCCGGGAACGAGTGAGCAGTTCTTC
>NA|NA|TRBV6-1|TRBJ2-7
CASSWRQGPSYEQYF
TGTGCCAGCAGTTGGAGACAAGGCCCTTCCTACGAGCAGTACTTC
>NA|NA|TRBV18|TRBJ2-1
CASSPSDRQLSYNEQFF
TGTGCCAGCTCACCATCTGACAGGCAGCTCTCCTACAATGAGCAGTTCTTC
>NA|NA|TRBV6-6|TRBJ1-2
CASSSSGRVGGYGYTF
TGTGCCAGCAGTTCCTCAGGCAGGGTGGGGGGCTATGGCTACACCTTC
>NA|NA|TRBV7-9|TRBJ1-1
CASSLGGSNTEAFF
TGTGCCAGCAGCTTGGGGGGCAGCAACACTGAAGCTTTCTTT
>NA|NA|TRBV7-8|TRBJ1-5
CASSLGNTYGEPQHF
TGTGCCAGCAGCTTAGGTAACACCTATGGTGAGCCCCAGCATTTT
>NA|NA|TRBV7-2|TRBJ2-3
CASSLFGGTQYF
TGTGCCAGCAGCCTCTTTGGGGGCACGCAGTATTTT
>NA|NA|TRBV28|TRBJ1-2
CASSSIGAVYGYTF
TGTGCCAGCAGTTCGATTGGGGCAGTCTATGGCTACACCTTC
>NA|NA|TRBV20-1|TRBJ2-1
CSENYLDEQFF
TGCAGTGAAAACTACCTGGATGAGCAGTTCTTC
>NA|TRBD2|TRBV29-1|TRBJ2-1
CSQGGSYDNEQFF
TGCAGCCAGGGAGGGAGTTACGACAATGAGCAGTTCTTC
>NA|NA|TRBV6-1|TRBJ2-4
CASSLPILAKNIQYF
TGTGCCAGCAGCCTTCCGATTCTAGCCAAAAACATTCAGTACTTC
>NA|NA|TRBV28|TRBJ2-1
CASTGRVTSKFF
TGTGCCAGCACCGGAAGGGTTACTAGCAAGTTCTTC
>NA|NA|TRBV5-1|TRBJ2-7
CASSYGRGASYEQYF
TGCGCCAGCAGCTACGGTCGGGGTGCGTCATACGAGCAGTACTTC
>NA|NA|TRBV30|TRBJ1-4
CAWTGGVSEKLFF
TGTGCCTGGACGGGGGGGGTTAGTGAAAAACTGTTTTTT
>NA|NA|TRBV7-8|TRBJ1-4
CASSLVPRVGEKLFF
TGTGCCAGCAGCTTAGTCCCCAGGGTAGGAGAAAAACTGTTTTTT
>NA|NA|TRBV18|TRBJ1-3
CASSQQSSSFSGNTIYF
TGTGCCAGCTCACAACAGTCGAGCAGCTTCTCTGGAAACACCATATATTTT
>NA|NA|TRBV18|TRBJ2-7
CASSRQVSSYEQYF
TGTGCCAGCTCCCGCCAAGTTTCTTCCTACGAGCAGTACTTC
>NA|NA|TRBV14|TRBJ2-2
CASSQDLSGELFF
TGTGCCAGCAGCCAAGATTTATCCGGGGAGCTGTTTTTT
>NA|NA|TRBV28|TRBJ1-3
CASRGQGTGNTIYF
TGTGCCAGCAGGGGGCAGGGGACGGGAAACACCATATATTTT
>NA|TRBD1|TRBV5-1|TRBJ2-7
CASSLGQGEYEQYF
TGCGCCAGCAGCTTAGGACAGGGAGAGTACGAGCAGTACTTC
>NA|NA|TRBV5-1|TRBJ2-1
CASAPLRVSSYNEQFF
TGCGCCAGCGCCCCCCTCAGGGTTAGCTCCTACAATGAGCAGTTCTTC
>NA|TRBD2|TRBV27|TRBJ2-5
CASSLSGRAETQYF
TGTGCCAGCAGTTTATCCGGGAGGGCGGAGACCCAGTACTTC
>once|NA|TRBV4-2|TRBJ2-3
CASSQGLARDTQYF
TGTGCCAGCAGCCAAGGGCTAGCAAGGGATACGCAGTATTTT